This passage covers 10 T cell receptor beta chains from one sample sequenced in a study of T-cell memory formation after mild COVID-19. MiXCR was run by TCRdb on the 5' RACE reads, yielding one entry per CDR3 protein. Here the sample spans 270,000 or so distinct CDR3 sequences, 15% to 20% being singletons. The specimen was PBMCs or a T cell subset sorted from them (not recorded which). The receptors were gathered from a man between 18 and 35 years old who had mild COVID-19 (a few samples of this study predate the infection). Cell type and time point are not known.

The chain couples TRBV29-1 to TRBJ2-2; 8 positions agree with TRBD2. CDR3 length: 15 residues. Germline V gives CDR1 SQVTM, CDR2 ANQGSEA. Trimming took 2 bases from V and 1 from J; bases not matched to a gene: 3. The CDR3 nucleotides are TGCAGCGTTGAACGCACTAGCGGGAACACCGGGGAGCTGTTTTTT. Encoded protein: CSVERTSGNTGELFF.

This clonotype showed up many times. CDR3 amino acids: CANSGTGVSGANVLTF. CDR3 coding DNA: TGTGCCAATTCCGGGACAGGGGTCTCTGGGGCCAACGTCCTGACTTTC. The J gene is TRBJ2-6, the V gene TRBV10-3; 10 positions agree with TRBD1. CDR1 is ENHRY, CDR2 SYGVKD, per germline. J gave up 0 bases and V 10 bases, and 6 bases lay outside the gene matches. This CDR3 is 16 amino acids long.

The chain carries TRBV6-6 and TRBJ2-5; possibly TRBD2 for D (6 bases). The CDR3 consists of 12 residues. CDR1 and CDR2 from the germline V gene are MNHNY and SVGAGI (reference sequence). V lost 8 bases to trimming and J lost 5 bases, with 12 bases between them. The CDR3 region is CASGGSGETQYF. CDR3 DNA sequence: TGTGCCAGCGGGGGGTCAGGGGAGACCCAGTACTTC.

This chain uses TRBV12-3 or TRBV12-4 with TRBJ2-1; tentatively, D is TRBD1 (6 bases). The CDR3 totals 14 residues. Trimming left V 7 bases short and J 4 bases short, with 14 bases between. The CDR3 DNA is TGTGCCAGCACCTTAACAGGGTTTTACAATGAGCAGTTCTTC. The encoded protein is CASTLTGFYNEQFF.

This clonotype was picked up one time. J is TRBJ1-2 and V is TRBV20-1; 9 nucleotides align to TRBD1. This CDR3 comprises 15 residues. Trimming cost V 6 bases and J 0 bases; bases outside gene matches: 8. Looked up from germline, CDR1 is DFQATT and CDR2 is SNEGSKA (reference sequence). CDR3 in amino acids: CSADGTGSSNYGYTF. The CDR3 region has the DNA TGCAGTGCGGACGGGACAGGGAGTTCTAACTATGGCTACACCTTC.

This chain links TRBV29-1 with TRBJ2-3, with D unresolved. This CDR3 is built from 13 residues. In germline, CDR1 is SQVTM, CDR2 ANQGSEA. Trimming took 7 bases from V and 1 from J, leaving 12 bases between them. The CDR3 DNA is TGCAGCGCCCCCGGGCAGGGCACAGATACGCAGTATTTT. Protein sequence: CSAPGQGTDTQYF.

The V and J genes are TRBV24-1 and TRBJ1-1, with 7 bases that match TRBD1. The CDR3 extends over 18 amino acids. Germline V gives CDR1 KGHDR, CDR2 SFDVKD. V was clipped by 9 bases and J by 1 base; unmatched bases: 19. The CDR3 DNA sequence: TGTGCCACCTTTCGAGGAGGGGGCGCGGAAGAGCGGAACACTGAAGCTTTCTTT. This encodes CATFRGGGAEERNTEAFF.

The rearrangement uses TRBV30 and TRBJ2-7, with D hard to call. This CDR3 contains 12 residues. V shed 4 bases and J shed 3 bases, with 10 bases lying between them. CDR1 is GTSNPN and CDR2 is SVGIG in the germline V gene (reference sequence). CDR3 sequence (DNA): TGTGCCTGGACTCGGACGGGCTACGAGCAGTACTTC. Translated, it gives CAWTRTGYEQYF. Drawing the rest from reference TRBV30 and TRBJ2-7, the complete variable domain is SQTIHQWPATLVQPVGSPLSLECTVEGTSNPNLYWYRQAAGRGLQLLFYSVGIGQISSEVPQNLSASRPQDRQFILSSKKLLLSDSGFYLCAWTRTGYEQYFGPGTRLTVT.

At least ten counts were recorded for this clonotype. The V call is TRBV12-3 or TRBV12-4, the J call TRBJ2-1; unclear D gene. This CDR3 is built from 14 residues. The V end lost 5 bases, the J end lost 7 bases, and 15 bases lay between the germline ends. The CDR3 region is CASSPHEVGNEQFF. CDR3 sequence (DNA): TGTGCCAGCAGTCCACATGAAGTCGGGAATGAGCAGTTCTTC.

The chain has TRBV24-1 and TRBJ2-1, with 9 bases lining up with TRBD1. With 4 bases clipped from V and 5 bases from J, the junction kept 5 bases outside the gene matches. The length of the CDR3 is 15 residues. The germline CDR1 and CDR2 sequences are KGHDR and SFDVKD. The CDR3 reads CATSEPGQGHNEQFF. The CDR3 DNA reads as TGTGCCACCAGTGAACCGGGACAGGGTCACAATGAGCAGTTCTTC.